This T cell receptor beta chain derives from a study of T cells in Graves' hyperthyroidism and ophthalmopathy. As for the study in general: Sampling of peripheral blood happened at initial diagnosis, prior to any treatment. Broader study findings: Ophthalmopathy, which appeared later, was predicted by the model a median roughly 6.4 months before onset.

The investigators amplified TCR beta CDR3 regions from RNA transcripts. HTBI primers were used for first-round RT-PCR of the TCR CDR3. Via MiXCR, TCRdb re-called the multiplex PCR reads, giving one row per CDR3 protein. This sample has 360,000 or so distinct CDR3 sequences; about a fifth occur once, and the top ten carry about 4%. This clonotype came up many times. Its matching antigen is unknown. V shed 7 bases and J shed 8 bases, with 26 bases lying between them. Per germline, CDR1 SQVTM and CDR2 ANQGSEA. This CDR3 is built from 15 residues. Hyperthyroidism, newly diagnosed and lasting under 2 months, affected patients aged 18 to 65. Lactation, pregnancy, other autoimmune disease or uncontrolled infection excluded patients.

The receptor was isolated from a woman under 30 with Graves' hyperthyroidism. Sequenced material: blood. The chain is built from TRBV29-1 and TRBJ1-2, with no clear D. The CDR3 region has the DNA TGCAGCGATTTGAATTCCCCCCCCAAAGGTGGGGGCTACACCTTC. Translation: CSDLNSPPKGGGYTF.